This record covers a single T cell receptor beta chain. Its antigen is not identified. This sample was taken from a study of T cell responses to AZD1222 COVID-19 vaccine. Points from the study as a whole: White British people made up most donors, females outnumbered males, and clonal diversity was possibly underestimated. AZD1222 recipients seropositive at baseline numbered only five to seven. The peak T cell response came first, and repertoires were sampled only after it. In the spike-specific TCR repertoire, nearly half reportedly target unmutated variant regions.

This CDR3 region has 15 residues. The V segment lost 5 bases and the J segment 5 bases; nucleotides outside the gene matches: 11. Germline V lookup: CDR1 SGHVS, CDR2 FQNEAQ. Clones were sequenced by immunoSEQ multiplex PCR, and TCRdb holds only the in-frame ones, with some missing. This sample has roughly 120,000 clones, with roughly 90% found just once. The clonotype originates from an adult in good health. The sequencing here drew on peripheral blood, taken on day 0 of AZD1222 vaccination. V and J are TRBV7-8 and TRBJ1-1; 7 bases agree with TRBD1. The CDR3 coding sequence is TGTGCCAGCAGCCCTCAACTGACAGGGTCGACTGAAGCTTTCTTT. The encoded protein is CASSPQLTGSTEAFF.